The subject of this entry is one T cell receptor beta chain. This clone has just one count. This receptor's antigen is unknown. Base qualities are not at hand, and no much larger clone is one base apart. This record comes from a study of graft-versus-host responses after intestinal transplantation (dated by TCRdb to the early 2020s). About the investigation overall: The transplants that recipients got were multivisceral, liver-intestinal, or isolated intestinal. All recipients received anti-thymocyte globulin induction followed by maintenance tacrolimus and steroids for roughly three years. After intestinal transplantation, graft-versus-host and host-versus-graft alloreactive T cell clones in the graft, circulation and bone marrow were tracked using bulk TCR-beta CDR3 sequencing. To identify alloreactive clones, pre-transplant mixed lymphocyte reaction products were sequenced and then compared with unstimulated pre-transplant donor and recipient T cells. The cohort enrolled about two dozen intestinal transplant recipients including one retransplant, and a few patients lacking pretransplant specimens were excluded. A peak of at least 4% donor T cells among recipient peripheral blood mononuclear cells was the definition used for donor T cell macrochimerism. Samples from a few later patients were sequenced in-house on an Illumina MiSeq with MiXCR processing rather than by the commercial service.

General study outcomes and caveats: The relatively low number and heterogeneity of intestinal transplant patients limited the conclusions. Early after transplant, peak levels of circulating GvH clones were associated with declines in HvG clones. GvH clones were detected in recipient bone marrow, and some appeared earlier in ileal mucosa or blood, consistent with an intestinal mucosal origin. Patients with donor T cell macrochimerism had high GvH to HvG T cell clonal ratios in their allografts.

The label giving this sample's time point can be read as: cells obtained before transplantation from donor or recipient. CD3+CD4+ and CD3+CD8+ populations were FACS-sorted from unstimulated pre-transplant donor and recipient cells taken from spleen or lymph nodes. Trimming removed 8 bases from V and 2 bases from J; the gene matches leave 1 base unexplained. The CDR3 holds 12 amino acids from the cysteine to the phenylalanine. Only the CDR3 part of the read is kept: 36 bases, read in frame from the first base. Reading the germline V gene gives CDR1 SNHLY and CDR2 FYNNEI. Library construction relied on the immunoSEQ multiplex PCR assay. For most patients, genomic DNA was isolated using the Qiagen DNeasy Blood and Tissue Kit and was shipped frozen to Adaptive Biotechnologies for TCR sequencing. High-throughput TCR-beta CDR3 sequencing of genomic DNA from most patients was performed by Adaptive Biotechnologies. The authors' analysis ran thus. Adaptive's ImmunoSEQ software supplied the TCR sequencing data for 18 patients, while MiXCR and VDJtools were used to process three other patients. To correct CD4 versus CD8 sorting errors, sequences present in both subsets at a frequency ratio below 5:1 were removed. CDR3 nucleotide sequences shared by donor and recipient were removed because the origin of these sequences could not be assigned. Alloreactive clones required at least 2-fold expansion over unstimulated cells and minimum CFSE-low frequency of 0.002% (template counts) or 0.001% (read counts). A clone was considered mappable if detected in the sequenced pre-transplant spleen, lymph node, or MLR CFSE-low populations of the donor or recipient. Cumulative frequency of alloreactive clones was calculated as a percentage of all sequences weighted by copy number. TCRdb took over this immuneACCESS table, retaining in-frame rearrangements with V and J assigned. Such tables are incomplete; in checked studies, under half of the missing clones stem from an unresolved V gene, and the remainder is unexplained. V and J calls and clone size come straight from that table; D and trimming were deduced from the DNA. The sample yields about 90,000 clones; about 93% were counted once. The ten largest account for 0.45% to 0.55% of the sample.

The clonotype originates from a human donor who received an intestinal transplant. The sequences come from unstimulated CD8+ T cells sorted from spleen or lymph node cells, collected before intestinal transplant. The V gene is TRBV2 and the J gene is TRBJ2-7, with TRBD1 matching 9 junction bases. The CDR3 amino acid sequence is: CASWDRAYEQYF. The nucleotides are TGTGCCAGCTGGGACAGGGCCTACGAGCAGTACTTC.